The 7 T cell receptor beta chains in this list originate from one sample, sequenced in a study of beta chain features in type 1 diabetes. Since all of the isolated RNA was reverse transcribed, expressed TCRB transcripts were what got sequenced. Libraries were prepared by immunoSEQ multiplex PCR; TCRdb keeps only in-frame clonotypes and omits some of them. The sample carries hundreds of thousands of clones, around 16% recorded once. The material sequenced was naive CD4+ T cells from blood. These receptors originate from a man aged 18 to 30 in good health.

The chain uses TRBV29-1 and TRBJ2-2; D is undetermined. The CDR3 runs 15 residues. Germline CDR1 SQVTM, CDR2 ANQGSEA. The ends were cut back, 7 bases at V and 2 bases at J, with 17 bases in the middle. The CDR3 bases are TGCAGCGCCAACTCAAGGCAGGCAAACACCGGGGAGCTGTTTTTT. Translated: CSANSRQANTGELFF.

As for this clone: Its ends do not fully match the called genes, so a read error is possible. CDR3: CASSYPGQTNYGFTF. The CDR3 nucleotides read TGTGCCAGCAGCTACCCCGGACAGACTAACTATGGCTTCACCTTC. The chain links TRBV7-9 to TRBJ1-2, with a tentative D call TRBD1 (6 bases). The CDR3 sequence is 15 residues long. Germline CDR1 and CDR2: SEHNR and FQNEAQ (reference sequence).

This clone was observed at least ten times. The chain carries TRBV14 and TRBJ1-6, with a weak D call TRBD1 (5 bases). The germline V gene has CDR1 SGHDN and CDR2 FVKESK. Trimming took off 7 bases at V and 6 bases at J, with 10 bases between the two ends. This CDR3 comprises 13 residues. The CDR3 region has the DNA TGTGCCAGCAAAAAGGGACTTAATTCACCCCTCCACTTT. Protein: CASKKGLNSPLHF.

J is TRBJ2-7 and V is TRBV11-1, with D hard to call. Per germline, CDR1 SGHAT and CDR2 FQDESV (reference sequence). V shed 1 base and J shed 4 bases, with 8 bases lying between them. This CDR3 is 13 amino acids long. The CDR3: CASSLVKGYEQYF. The CDR3 nucleotides read TGTGCCAGCAGCTTAGTAAAGGGATACGAGCAGTACTTC.

V and J are TRBV5-1 and TRBJ2-1; 11 bases line up with TRBD2. Trimming at V came to 4 bases and at J to 5 bases, leaving 8 bases not matched to a gene. There are 16 residues in the CDR3. Looked up from germline, CDR1 is SGHRS and CDR2 is YFSETQ. The CDR3 DNA reads TGCGCCAGCAGCCGCCTTAGCGGGAGGGCCGACAATGAGCAGTTCTTC. It specifies CASSRLSGRADNEQFF.

The CDR3 here is CASSLTLGLAADYEQYF. For the CDR3, the DNA is TGTGCCAGCAGCCTCACGCTGGGACTAGCGGCAGACTACGAGCAGTACTTC. The chain joins TRBV5-6 to TRBJ2-7; 11 bases line up with TRBD2. This CDR3 spans 17 amino acids. Germline-derived CDR1 and CDR2 are SGHDT and YYEEEE. Trimming took 4 bases from V and 3 from J; bases not matched to a gene: 12.

The rearrangement links TRBV6-5 to TRBJ1-3, with D possibly TRBD1 on 6 matching bases. CDR1 MNHEY and CDR2 SVGAGI come from the germline V gene. CDR3 length equals 13 residues. Trimming shortened V by 5 bases and J by 3 bases, and 8 bases separated the two germline ends. CDR3 sequence: CASSTGNGNTIYF. The DNA of the CDR3 is TGTGCCAGCAGTACAGGGAATGGAAACACCATATATTTT.